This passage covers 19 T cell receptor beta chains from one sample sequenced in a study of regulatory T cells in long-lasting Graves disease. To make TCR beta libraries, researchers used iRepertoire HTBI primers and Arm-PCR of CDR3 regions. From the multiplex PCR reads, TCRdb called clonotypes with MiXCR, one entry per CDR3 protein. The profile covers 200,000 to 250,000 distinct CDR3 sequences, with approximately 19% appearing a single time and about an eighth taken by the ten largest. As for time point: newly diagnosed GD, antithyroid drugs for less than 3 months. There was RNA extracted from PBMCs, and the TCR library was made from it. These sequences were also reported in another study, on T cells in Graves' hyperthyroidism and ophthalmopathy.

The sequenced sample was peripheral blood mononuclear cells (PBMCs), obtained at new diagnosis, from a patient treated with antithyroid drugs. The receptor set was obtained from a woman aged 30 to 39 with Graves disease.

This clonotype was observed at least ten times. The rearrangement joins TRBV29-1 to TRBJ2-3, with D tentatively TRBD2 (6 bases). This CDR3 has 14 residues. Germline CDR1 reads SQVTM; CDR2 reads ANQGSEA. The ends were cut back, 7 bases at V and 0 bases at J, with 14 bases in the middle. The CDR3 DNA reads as TGCAGCGGGGCGCCGGGACTCAGCACAGATACGCAGTATTTT. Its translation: CSGAPGLSTDTQYF.

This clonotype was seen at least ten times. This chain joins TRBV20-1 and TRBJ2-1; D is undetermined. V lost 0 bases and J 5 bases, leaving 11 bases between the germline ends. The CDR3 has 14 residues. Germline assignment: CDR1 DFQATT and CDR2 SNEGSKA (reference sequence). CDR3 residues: CSARDRTSNNEQFF. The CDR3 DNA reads TGCAGTGCTAGAGATCGTACTTCTAACAATGAGCAGTTCTTC.

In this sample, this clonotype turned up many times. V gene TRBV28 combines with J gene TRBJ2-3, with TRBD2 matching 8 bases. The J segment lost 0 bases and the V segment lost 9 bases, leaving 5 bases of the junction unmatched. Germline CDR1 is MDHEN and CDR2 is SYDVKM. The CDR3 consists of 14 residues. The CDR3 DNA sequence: TGTGCCAGTGTCCGGGGGGGCAGCACAGATACGCAGTATTTT. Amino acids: CASVRGGSTDTQYF.

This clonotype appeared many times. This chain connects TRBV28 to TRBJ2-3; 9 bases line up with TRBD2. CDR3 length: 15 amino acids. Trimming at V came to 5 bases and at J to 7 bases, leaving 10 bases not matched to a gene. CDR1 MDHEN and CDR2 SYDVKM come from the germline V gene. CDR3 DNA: TGTGCCAGCAGTAGCCTAGCGGGATCCACCCATACGCAGTATTTT. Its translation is CASSSLAGSTHTQYF. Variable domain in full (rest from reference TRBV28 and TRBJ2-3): DVKVTQSSRYLVKRTGEKVFLECVQDMDHENMFWYRQDPGLGLRLIYFSYDVKMKEKGDIPEGYSVSREKKERFSLILESASTNQTSMYLCASSSLAGSTHTQYFGPGTRLTVL.

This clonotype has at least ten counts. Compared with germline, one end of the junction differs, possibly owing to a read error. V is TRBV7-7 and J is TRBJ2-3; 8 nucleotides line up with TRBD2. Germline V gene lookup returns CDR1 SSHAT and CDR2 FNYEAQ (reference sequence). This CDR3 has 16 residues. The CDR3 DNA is TGTGCTAGCAGCTTAATAGCGGGGAGCCTTACAGATACGCAGTATTTT. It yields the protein CASSLIAGSLTDTQYF.

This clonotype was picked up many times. The CDR3 here is CASSGRRGNEKLFF. The CDR3 DNA reads as TGTGCCAGCAGCGGACGTAGGGGTAATGAAAAACTGTTTTTT. This sequence joins TRBV11-2 and TRBJ1-4; a possible D gene is TRBD1 (5 bases). CDR3 length: 14 residues. Looked up from germline, CDR1 is SGHAT and CDR2 is FQNNGV. Trimming took 5 bases from V and 4 from J, leaving 11 bases between them.

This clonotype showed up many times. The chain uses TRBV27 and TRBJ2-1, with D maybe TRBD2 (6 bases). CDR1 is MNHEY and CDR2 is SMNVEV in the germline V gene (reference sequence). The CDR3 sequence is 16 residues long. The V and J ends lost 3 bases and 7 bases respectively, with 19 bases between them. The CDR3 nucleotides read TGTGCCAGCAGTTTTGTGGGGGTGACTAGTCTGAATGAGCAGTTCTTC. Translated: CASSFVGVTSLNEQFF.

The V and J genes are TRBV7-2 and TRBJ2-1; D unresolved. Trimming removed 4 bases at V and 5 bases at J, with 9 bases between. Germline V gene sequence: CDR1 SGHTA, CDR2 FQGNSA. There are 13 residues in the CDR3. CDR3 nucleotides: TGTGCCAGCAGCTCTAACCGGGACAATGAGCAGTTCTTC. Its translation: CASSSNRDNEQFF.

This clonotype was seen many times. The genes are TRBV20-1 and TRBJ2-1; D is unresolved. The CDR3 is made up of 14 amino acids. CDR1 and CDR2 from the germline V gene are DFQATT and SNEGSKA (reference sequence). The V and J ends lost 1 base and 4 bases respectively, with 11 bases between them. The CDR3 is CSARGRILYNEQFF. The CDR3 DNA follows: TGCAGTGCTAGAGGGCGGATTCTTTACAATGAGCAGTTCTTC.

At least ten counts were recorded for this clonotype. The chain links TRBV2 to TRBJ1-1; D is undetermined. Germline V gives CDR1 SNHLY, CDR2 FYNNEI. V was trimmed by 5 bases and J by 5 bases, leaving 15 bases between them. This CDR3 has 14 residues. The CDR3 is CASSPEEVGTEAFF. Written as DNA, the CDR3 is TGTGCCAGCAGTCCCGAGGAGGTAGGGACTGAAGCTTTCTTT.

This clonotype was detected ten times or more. The DNA for the CDR3 is TGTGCCAGTAGTATGACTAGCGGGAGATCCTACAATGAGCAGTTCTTC. Amino acid sequence: CASSMTSGRSYNEQFF. The rearrangement uses TRBV19 and TRBJ2-1, with TRBD2 identical over 12 bases. The V segment lost 3 bases and the J segment 1 base; nucleotides outside the gene matches: 1. Germline V lookup: CDR1 LNHDA, CDR2 SQIVND (reference sequence). The CDR3 contains 16 residues.

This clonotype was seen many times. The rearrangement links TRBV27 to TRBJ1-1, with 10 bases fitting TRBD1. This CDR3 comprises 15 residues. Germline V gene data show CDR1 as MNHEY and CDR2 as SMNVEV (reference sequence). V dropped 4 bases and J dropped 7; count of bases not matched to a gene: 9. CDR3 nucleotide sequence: TGTGCCAGCAGTTATGGACAGGGGGGGTTCAGTGAAGCTTTCTTT. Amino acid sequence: CASSYGQGGFSEAFF.

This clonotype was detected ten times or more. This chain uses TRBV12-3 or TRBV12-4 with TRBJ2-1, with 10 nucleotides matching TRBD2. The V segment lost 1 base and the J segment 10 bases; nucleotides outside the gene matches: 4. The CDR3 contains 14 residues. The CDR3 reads CASSLVAGGGEQFF. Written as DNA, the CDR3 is TGTGCCAGCAGTTTAGTAGCGGGGGGCGGCGAGCAGTTCTTC.

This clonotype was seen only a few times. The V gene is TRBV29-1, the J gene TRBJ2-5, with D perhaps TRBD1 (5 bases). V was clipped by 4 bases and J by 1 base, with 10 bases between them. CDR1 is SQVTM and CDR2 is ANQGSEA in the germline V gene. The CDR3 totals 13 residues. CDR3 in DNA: TGCAGCGTTGTGTTTAGGGGCCAAGAGACCCAGTACTTC. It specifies CSVVFRGQETQYF.

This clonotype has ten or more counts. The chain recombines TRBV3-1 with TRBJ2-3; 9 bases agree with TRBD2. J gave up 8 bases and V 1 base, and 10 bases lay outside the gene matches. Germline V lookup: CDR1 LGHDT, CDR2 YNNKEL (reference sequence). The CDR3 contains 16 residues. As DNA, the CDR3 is TGTGCCAGCAGCCAAGTAATTGGAGCGGGGGGCGGTACGCAGTATTTT. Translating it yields CASSQVIGAGGGTQYF.

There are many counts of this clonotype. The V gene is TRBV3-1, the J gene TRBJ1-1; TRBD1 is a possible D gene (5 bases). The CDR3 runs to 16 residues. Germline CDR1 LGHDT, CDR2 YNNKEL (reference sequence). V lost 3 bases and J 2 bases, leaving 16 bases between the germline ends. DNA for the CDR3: TGTGCCAGCAGCCAGCCGAGCGGGACGGGCAACACTGAAGCTTTCTTT. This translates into CASSQPSGTGNTEAFF.

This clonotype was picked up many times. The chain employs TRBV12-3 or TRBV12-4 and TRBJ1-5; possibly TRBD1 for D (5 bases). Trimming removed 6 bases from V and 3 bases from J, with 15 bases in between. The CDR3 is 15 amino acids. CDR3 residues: CASSFGGYDNQPQHF. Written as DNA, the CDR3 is TGTGCCAGCAGCTTTGGGGGATACGACAATCAGCCCCAGCATTTT.

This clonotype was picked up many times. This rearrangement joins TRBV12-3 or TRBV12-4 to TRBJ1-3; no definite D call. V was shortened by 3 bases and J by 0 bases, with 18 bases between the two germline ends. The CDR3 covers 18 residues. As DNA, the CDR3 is TGTGCCAGCAGTTTGGGGTCAGTTACAGCCATCTCTGGAAACACCATATATTTT. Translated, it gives CASSLGSVTAISGNTIYF.

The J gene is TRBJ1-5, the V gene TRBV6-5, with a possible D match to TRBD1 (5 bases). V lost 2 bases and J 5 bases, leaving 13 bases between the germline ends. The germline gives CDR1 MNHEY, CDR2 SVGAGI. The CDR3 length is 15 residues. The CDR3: CASSYGQGVDQPQHF. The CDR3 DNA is TGTGCCAGCAGTTACGGCCAAGGGGTTGATCAGCCCCAGCATTTT.